This TCR beta chain was sequenced for a study of T cell responses to AZD1222 COVID-19 vaccine. Sequenced by immunoSEQ multiplex PCR; TCRdb stores in-frame clones only, minus some. The table has around 140,000 clones, 92% seen once. General study findings and limits: White British ancestry dominated among donors, who included more females, and clonal diversity was possibly underestimated. Unmutated variant regions are reportedly targeted by nearly half of spike-specific TCRs. Only after the peak T cell response were repertoires sampled.

Concerning this clone: Its antigen is currently unknown.

This CDR3 is built from 13 residues. Germline CDR1 MNHEY, CDR2 SMNVEV (reference sequence). After removal of 8 bases from V and 6 bases from J, the junction contained 8 bases not matched to a gene. The TCR comes from an adult in good health. V usage is TRBV27 and J usage is TRBJ2-7, with 9 positions matching TRBD1. The sequencing here drew on peripheral blood, taken on day 0 of AZD1222 vaccination. CDR3 coding DNA: TGTGCCAGCCTGGGGACAGGGTCAGGCGAGCAGTACTTC. Translated: CASLGTGSGEQYF.